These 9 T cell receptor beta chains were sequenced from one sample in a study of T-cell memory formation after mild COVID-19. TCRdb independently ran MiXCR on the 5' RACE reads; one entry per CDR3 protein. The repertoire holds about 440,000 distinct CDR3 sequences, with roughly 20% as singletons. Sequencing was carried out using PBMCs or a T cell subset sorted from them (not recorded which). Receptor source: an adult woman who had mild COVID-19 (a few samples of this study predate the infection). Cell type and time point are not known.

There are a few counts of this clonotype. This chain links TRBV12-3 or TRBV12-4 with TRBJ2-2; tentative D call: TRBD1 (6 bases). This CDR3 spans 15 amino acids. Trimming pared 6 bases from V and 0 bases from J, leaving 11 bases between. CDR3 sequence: CASSQRQANTGELFF. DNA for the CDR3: TGTGCCAGCAGCCAAAGACAGGCGAACACCGGGGAGCTGTTTTTT.

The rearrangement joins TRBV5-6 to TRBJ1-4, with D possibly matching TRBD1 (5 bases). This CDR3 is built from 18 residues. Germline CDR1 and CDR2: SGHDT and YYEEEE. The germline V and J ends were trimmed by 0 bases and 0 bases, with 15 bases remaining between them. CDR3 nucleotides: TGTGCCAGCAGCTTGGCCTATGTGGGGGAGGCAACTAATGAAAAACTGTTTTTT. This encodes CASSLAYVGEATNEKLFF.

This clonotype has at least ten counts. CDR3 DNA: TGTGCCAGCAGCTTAGGAGGAAACACCGGGGAGCTGTTTTTT. It is translated as CASSLGGNTGELFF. The chain is built from TRBV7-2 and TRBJ2-2, with D uncertain. Trimming stripped 1 base from V and 2 bases from J, with 5 bases between. CDR1 and CDR2 (germline): SGHTA, FQGNSA. The CDR3 length is 14 residues. The entire variable domain, with the rest obtained from reference TRBV7-2 and TRBJ2-2, is as follows: GAGVSQSPSNKVTEKGKDVELRCDPISGHTALYWYRQSLGQGLEFLIYFQGNSAPDKSGLPSDRFSAERTGGSVSTLTIQRTQQEDSAVYLCASSLGGNTGELFFGEGSRLTVL.

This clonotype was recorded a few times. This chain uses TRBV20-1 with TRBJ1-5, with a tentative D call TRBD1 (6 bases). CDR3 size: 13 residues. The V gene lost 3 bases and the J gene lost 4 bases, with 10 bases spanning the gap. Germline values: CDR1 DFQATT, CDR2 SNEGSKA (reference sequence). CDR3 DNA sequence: TGCAGTGCTAGGCTAGGGGGGAATCAGCCCCAGCATTTT. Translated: CSARLGGNQPQHF.

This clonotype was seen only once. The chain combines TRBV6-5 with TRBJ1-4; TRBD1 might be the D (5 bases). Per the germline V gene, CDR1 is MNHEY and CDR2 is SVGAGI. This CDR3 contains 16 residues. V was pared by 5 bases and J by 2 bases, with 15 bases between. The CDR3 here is CASSHGMGQTNEKLFF. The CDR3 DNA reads TGTGCCAGCAGTCATGGCATGGGGCAGACTAATGAAAAACTGTTTTTT.

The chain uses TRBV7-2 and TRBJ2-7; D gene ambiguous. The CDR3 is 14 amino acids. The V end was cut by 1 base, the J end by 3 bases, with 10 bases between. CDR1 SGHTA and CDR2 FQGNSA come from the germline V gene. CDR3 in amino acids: CASSLGVLGYEQYF. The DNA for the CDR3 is TGTGCCAGCAGCTTAGGGGTACTTGGCTACGAGCAGTACTTC.

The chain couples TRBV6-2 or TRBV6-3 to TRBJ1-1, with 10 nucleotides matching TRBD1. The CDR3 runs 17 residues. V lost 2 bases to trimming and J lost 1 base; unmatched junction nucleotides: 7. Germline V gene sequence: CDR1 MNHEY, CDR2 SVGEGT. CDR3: CASSYPDRGLRNTEAFF. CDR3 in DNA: TGTGCCAGCAGTTACCCAGACAGGGGGCTTAGGAACACTGAAGCTTTCTTT.

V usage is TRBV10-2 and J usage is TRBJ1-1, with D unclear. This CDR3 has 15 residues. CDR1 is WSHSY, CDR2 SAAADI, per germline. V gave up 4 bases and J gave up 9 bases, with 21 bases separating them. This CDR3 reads CASSGEEKGLPQAFF. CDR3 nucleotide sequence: TGCGCCAGCAGTGGGGAAGAGAAGGGTTTACCTCAAGCTTTCTTT.

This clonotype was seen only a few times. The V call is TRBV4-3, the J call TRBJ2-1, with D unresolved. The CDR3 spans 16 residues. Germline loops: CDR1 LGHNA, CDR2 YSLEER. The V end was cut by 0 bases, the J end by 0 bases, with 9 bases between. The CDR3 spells CASSQEVGSSYNEQFF. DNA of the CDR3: TGCGCCAGCAGCCAAGAGGTGGGAAGCTCCTACAATGAGCAGTTCTTC.